This TCR beta chain was sequenced for a study of lymphopenia after photon versus proton radiotherapy. Overall study findings and caveats: In patients who died, overall survival fell as post-nadir TCR diversity dropped more. Survival link was tested only in deceased patients; proton benefit remains a possibility. Photon-treated patients lost naive T cells and TCR diversity; proton-treated stayed stable.

The table came from immunoSEQ multiplex PCR; TCRdb's copy has only in-frame clones and leaves some out. This sample yields over 35,000 clones, of which about four fifths are seen a single time; about 24% belongs to the top ten. The CDR3 has 15 residues. Germline CDR1 is SGDLS and CDR2 is YYNGEE. With 0 bases clipped from V and 4 bases from J, the junction kept 4 bases outside the gene matches. As regards this clone: The target antigen is unknown.

The chain has TRBV9 and TRBJ1-1; 9 bases map to TRBD1. The TCR originated in a woman between 65 and 79 years old with pancreatic cancer. The sample was peripheral blood, taken from a patient treated with proton-based radiotherapy. The CDR3 nucleotides are TGTGCCAGCAGCGTAGAACAGGGGGCCGGCACTGAAGCTTTCTTT. Protein: CASSVEQGAGTEAFF. Drawing the rest from reference TRBV9 and TRBJ1-1, the complete variable domain is DSGVTQTPKHLITATGQRVTLRCSPRSGDLSVYWYQQSLDQGLQFLIQYYNGEERAKGNILERFSAQQFPDLHSELNLSSLELGDSALYFCASSVEQGAGTEAFFGQGTRLTVV.